One T cell receptor beta chain is described in this entry. Antigen unknown. The V and J ends lost 1 base and 6 bases respectively, with 15 bases between them. The V gene's germline CDR1 is SGHTA and CDR2 FQGNSA. This CDR3 spans 15 amino acids. This sample stems from a study of persistence of HIV-infected CD4 T cells. Study results and caveats: Bulk TCR data could not be restricted to HIV-1-infected CMV-responding cells.

Stimulation used 9 to 10 ug/mL lysate from CMV-infected fibroblasts. CD40L-negative CD69-negative CD45RO-high memory CD4+ T cells were sorted as populations depleted of antigen-responding cells. Sequencing used immunoSEQ version 4 in survey mode. Measured with immunoSEQ multiplex PCR; TCRdb has only the in-frame clones, and not every one. The table lists under 40,000 clones, over 80% of them singletons. The V call is TRBV7-2, the J call TRBJ1-2; a weak D match, TRBD1 (6 bases). This sample comprised CD4+ T cells sorted from PBMCs after approximately 20-hour stimulation, obtained from a patient who received antiretroviral therapy. This receptor was taken from an adult woman with HIV who was CMV-seropositive. The CDR3 region is CASSLEGGAINGYTF. CDR3 nucleotides: TGTGCCAGCAGCTTAGAGGGGGGGGCCATAAATGGCTACACCTTC.